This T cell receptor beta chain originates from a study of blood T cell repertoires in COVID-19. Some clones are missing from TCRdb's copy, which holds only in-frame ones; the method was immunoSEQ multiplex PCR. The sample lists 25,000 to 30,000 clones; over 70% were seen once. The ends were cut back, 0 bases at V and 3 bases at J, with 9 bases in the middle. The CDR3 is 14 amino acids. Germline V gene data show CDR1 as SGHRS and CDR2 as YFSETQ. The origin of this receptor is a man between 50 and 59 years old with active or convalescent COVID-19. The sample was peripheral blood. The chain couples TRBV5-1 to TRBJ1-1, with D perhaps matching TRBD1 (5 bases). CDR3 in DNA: TGCGCCAGCAGCTTGGGGGGCTTGGACACTGAAGCTTTCTTT. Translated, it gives CASSLGGLDTEAFF.